Listed here are 25 T cell receptor beta chains from one sample, sequenced in a study of T cell responses to AZD1222 COVID-19 vaccine. Sequenced by immunoSEQ multiplex PCR; TCRdb stores in-frame clones only, minus some. The repertoire holds 150,000 to 200,000 clones, with around 92% as singletons. The source was peripheral blood, collected on day 0 of AZD1222 vaccination. The receptors derive from an adult in good health.

The rearrangement joins TRBV18 to TRBJ2-1; D call uncertain. V dropped 3 bases and J dropped 7 bases, with 10 bases sitting between them. The CDR3 is 13 residues long. Germline-derived CDR1 and CDR2 are KGHSH and LQKENI. The CDR3 loop is CASSPYAANEQFF. CDR3 nucleotide sequence: TGTGCCAGCTCACCTTATGCGGCAAATGAGCAGTTCTTC.

This chain links TRBV7-6 with TRBJ2-5, with D unclear. V lost 1 base to trimming and J lost 2 bases, with 11 bases between them. CDR1 is SGHVS, CDR2 FNYEAQ, per germline. This CDR3 region has 15 residues. The CDR3 here is CASSLGRAVQETQYF. The CDR3 DNA reads TGTGCCAGCAGCTTAGGTAGGGCGGTGCAAGAGACCCAGTACTTC.

The rearrangement links TRBV3-1 (or the pseudogene TRBV3-2) to TRBJ1-6; 7 bases are shared with TRBD1. V was pared by 2 bases and J by 10 bases, with 11 bases of the junction left unmatched. The germline CDR1 and CDR2 sequences are LGHDT and YNNKEL (reference sequence). This CDR3 is 16 amino acids long. The CDR3 protein is CASSQSQGRWQSPLHF. Written as DNA, the CDR3 is TGTGCCAGCAGCCAATCACAGGGGAGGTGGCAGTCACCCCTCCACTTT.

This rearrangement joins TRBV11-3 to TRBJ1-1; D not certain. The ends were cut back, 0 bases at V and 1 base at J, with 12 bases in the middle. This CDR3 has 16 residues. Germline CDR1 SGHNT, CDR2 YENEEA. DNA for the CDR3: TGTGCCAGCAGCTTAGATCGGGGAGGCCCGAACACTGAAGCTTTCTTT. This encodes CASSLDRGGPNTEAFF.

The V gene is TRBV10-3, the J gene TRBJ1-2, with 7 nucleotides matching TRBD1. The CDR3 has 15 amino acids. Germline V gene data show CDR1 as ENHRY and CDR2 as SYGVKD. The junction had 7 bases not matched to a gene; V was cut back by 4 bases and J by 2 bases. DNA of the CDR3: TGTGCCATCAGTGGCGGGGGACAGACAAACTATGGCTACACCTTC. It is translated as CAISGGGQTNYGYTF.

The rearrangement uses TRBV15 and TRBJ1-1; unclear D gene. Trimming shortened V by 3 bases and J by 6 bases, and 14 bases separated the two germline ends. This CDR3 is 14 amino acids long. The germline V gene has CDR1 LNHNV and CDR2 YYDKDF (reference sequence). CDR3 bases: TGTGCCACCAGCAGGGGTGGAGAGGCTTCTGAAGCTTTCTTT. The encoded protein is CATSRGGEASEAFF.

This chain joins TRBV7-9 and TRBJ2-7; 8 bases are a match to TRBD1. The junction had 3 bases not matched to a gene; V was cut back by 6 bases and J by 2 bases. The length of the CDR3 is 13 residues. Germline CDR1 and CDR2: SEHNR and FQNEAQ (reference sequence). The CDR3 DNA reads as TGTGCCAGCAGATCACAGGGGGCCTACGAGCAGTACTTC. Translating it yields CASRSQGAYEQYF.

The genes are TRBV5-1 and TRBJ2-1; the match to TRBD2 covers 8 bases. CDR1 is SGHRS, CDR2 YFSETQ, per germline. The CDR3 totals 15 residues. With V trimmed by 0 bases and J by 4 bases, 3 bases remained unmatched. In DNA, the CDR3 is TGCGCCAGCAGCTTGGACGGGAGGGGTTACAATGAGCAGTTCTTC. Protein: CASSLDGRGYNEQFF.

CDR3 in amino acids: CASSSGGPIYGYTF. The DNA for the CDR3 is TGTGCCAGCTCCTCGGGGGGGCCGATCTATGGCTACACCTTC. This chain links TRBV18 with TRBJ1-2; D is possibly TRBD1 (6 bases). The V end lost 6 bases, the J end lost 4 bases, and 15 bases lay between the germline ends. This CDR3 region has 14 residues. CDR1 and CDR2 (germline): KGHSH, LQKENI. Full variable domain (rest looked up from reference TRBV18 and TRBJ1-2): NAGVMQNPRHLVRRRGQEARLRCSPMKGHSHVYWYRQLPEEGLKFMVYLQKENIIDESGMPKERFSAEFPKEGPSILRIQQVVRGDSAAYFCASSSGGPIYGYTFGSGTRLTVV.

The chain has TRBV6-5 and TRBJ2-3, with D possibly TRBD2 on 6 matching bases. This CDR3 is built from 14 residues. Germline values: CDR1 MNHEY, CDR2 SVGAGI. V shed 6 bases and J shed 2 bases, with 12 bases lying between them. The CDR3 DNA sequence: TGTGCCAGCAGGCGGGACTCGATCACAGATACGCAGTATTTT. It encodes CASRRDSITDTQYF.

The gene calls are TRBV19 and TRBJ1-5; D call uncertain. Trimming removed 1 base from V and 0 bases from J, with 10 bases in between. The CDR3 has 16 residues. The germline V gene has CDR1 LNHDA and CDR2 SQIVND (reference sequence). DNA for the CDR3: TGTGCCAGTAGTATAGTCCCCGGAAATAGCAATCAGCCCCAGCATTTT. It translates to CASSIVPGNSNQPQHF.

The V call is TRBV6-2 or TRBV6-3, the J call TRBJ1-2; D uncertain. V was shortened by 0 bases and J by 0 bases, with 11 bases between the two germline ends. Germline-derived CDR1 and CDR2 are MNHEY and SVGEGT. The CDR3 is 16 residues long. In nucleotides, the CDR3 is TGTGCCAGCAGTTACTCTTCAGGCTTAGCTAACTATGGCTACACCTTC. Translation gives CASSYSSGLANYGYTF.

The chain couples TRBV3-1 (or the pseudogene TRBV3-2) to TRBJ2-1; 7 nucleotides match TRBD1. The CDR3 extends over 17 amino acids. Germline CDR1 reads LGHDT; CDR2 reads YNNKEL (reference sequence). The J segment lost 0 bases and the V segment lost 6 bases, leaving 11 bases of the junction unmatched. The CDR3 here is CASSRTGQASSYNEQFF. The CDR3 bases are TGTGCCAGCAGTCGGACCGGACAGGCTAGCTCCTACAATGAGCAGTTCTTC.

The chain carries TRBV28 and TRBJ2-7; D may correspond to TRBD1 or TRBD2 (5 bases each). There are 15 residues in the CDR3. Trimming left V 4 bases short and J 3 bases short, with 16 bases between. Germline CDR1 and CDR2: MDHEN and SYDVKM. CDR3: CASSSSQGANYEQYF. The CDR3 DNA reads TGTGCCAGCAGTTCCTCCCAGGGAGCGAACTACGAGCAGTACTTC.

The chain uses TRBV27 and TRBJ1-1, with D uncertain. This CDR3 has 12 amino acids. V was clipped by 6 bases and J by 0 bases, with 5 bases between them. Germline loops: CDR1 MNHEY, CDR2 SMNVEV (reference sequence). The CDR3 coding sequence is TGTGCCAGCAGGACACTGAACACTGAAGCTTTCTTT. This gives the protein CASRTLNTEAFF.

The J gene is TRBJ2-5, the V gene TRBV7-9; 9 bases align to TRBD1. Germline lookup yields CDR1 SEHNR and CDR2 FQNEAQ (reference sequence). J gave up 3 bases and V 4 bases, and 6 bases lay outside the gene matches. This CDR3 contains 15 residues. The CDR3 coding sequence is TGTGCCAGCAGCTCATACACAGGGGGCGAAGAGACCCAGTACTTC. Translated: CASSSYTGGEETQYF.

The rearrangement uses TRBV7-3 and TRBJ2-2; no clear D. Germline CDR1 is SGHTA and CDR2 is FQGTGA. V was trimmed by 5 bases and J by 6 bases, leaving 7 bases between them. The CDR3 extends over 12 amino acids. The CDR3: CASSHRPGELFF. Here the CDR3 DNA reads TGTGCCAGCAGCCATCGGCCCGGGGAGCTGTTTTTT.

This clone was observed a single time. The CDR3 loop reads CASSSGGALGNQPQHF. DNA of the CDR3: TGTGCCAGCAGTTCCGGCGGGGCCCTGGGCAATCAGCCCCAGCATTTT. The genes are TRBV27 and TRBJ1-5, with a tentative D call TRBD1 (5 bases). The CDR3 runs 16 residues. Trimming took 4 bases from V and 2 from J, leaving 15 bases between them. CDR1 is MNHEY and CDR2 is SMNVEV in the germline V gene (reference sequence).

CDR3 loop: CASSSFNSGPPPTDTQYF. CDR3 sequence (DNA): TGTGCCAGCAGCTCGTTCAATAGCGGCCCTCCCCCCACAGATACGCAGTATTTT. The V call is TRBV7-2, the J call TRBJ2-3, with D maybe TRBD2 (6 bases). Between the trimmed V and J ends, which lost 4 bases and 2 bases, there was a span of 22 bases. The CDR3 is 18 amino acids. CDR1 SGHTA and CDR2 FQGNSA come from the germline V gene.

The J gene is TRBJ2-7, the V gene TRBV14; D assignment may be TRBD1 or TRBD2 (6 bases each). This CDR3 comprises 18 residues. CDR1 SGHDN and CDR2 FVKESK come from the germline V gene. The ends were cut back, 3 bases at V and 7 bases at J, with 28 bases in the middle. This CDR3 is CASSHQGGRRDTLGEQYF. The CDR3 DNA reads TGTGCCAGCAGCCACCAAGGGGGGAGAAGGGACACTCTTGGGGAGCAGTACTTC.

V gene TRBV5-1 combines with J gene TRBJ2-1; weak D call: TRBD2 (5 bases). V shed 1 base and J shed 8 bases, with 19 bases lying between them. CDR1 and CDR2 (germline): SGHRS, YFSETQ. The CDR3 runs to 16 residues. CDR3 region: CASSLSSTRAEHEQFF. The CDR3, as DNA: TGCGCCAGCAGCTTGAGTTCTACGCGGGCCGAACATGAGCAGTTCTTC. Full variable domain (missing parts from reference TRBV5-1 and TRBJ2-1): KAGVTQTPRYLIKTRGQQVTLSCSPISGHRSVSWYQQTPGQGLQFLFEYFSETQRNKGNFPGRFSGRQFSNSRSEMNVSTLELGDSALYLCASSLSSTRAEHEQFFGPGTRLTVL.

The V and J genes are TRBV19 and TRBJ1-5, with D tentatively TRBD1 (5 bases). This CDR3 contains 20 residues. Looked up from germline, CDR1 is LNHDA and CDR2 is SQIVND (reference sequence). Deletions cut 0 bases from V and 2 bases from J, with 23 bases between. The CDR3 bases are TGTGCCAGTAGTATAGAGCACAGGCCAAAAAAATGGAGAGGCAATCAGCCCCAGCATTTT. Translation: CASSIEHRPKKWRGNQPQHF.

This chain uses TRBV12-3 or TRBV12-4 with TRBJ1-2; D gene ambiguous. This CDR3 contains 12 residues. The germline V and J ends were trimmed by 3 bases and 5 bases, with 7 bases remaining between them. CDR3 amino acids: CASSLAAYGYTF. The CDR3 nucleotides read TGTGCCAGCAGTTTGGCGGCGTATGGCTACACCTTC.

The CDR3 DNA sequence: TGTGCCAGCAGTCCCGGACAGGGCGCGGTCTATGGCTACACCTTC. This sequence encodes CASSPGQGAVYGYTF. The V gene is TRBV27, the J gene TRBJ1-2, with 8 nucleotides matching TRBD1. Unmatched junction bases numbered 9, after V lost 5 bases and J lost 4 bases. This CDR3 contains 15 residues. Germline CDR1 MNHEY, CDR2 SMNVEV (reference sequence).

This chain joins TRBV18 and TRBJ1-5; D is possibly TRBD1 (5 bases). CDR1 is KGHSH and CDR2 is LQKENI in the germline V gene. This CDR3 contains 14 residues. Trimming cost V 3 bases and J 5 bases, with 11 bases left between them. The DNA for the CDR3 is TGTGCCAGCTCACCTGGGGACGGTGATCAGCCCCAGCATTTT. Protein: CASSPGDGDQPQHF.